This TCR beta chain derives from a study of T cells in pancreatic ductal adenocarcinoma. TCRdb's copy holds only in-frame clones and misses some; the assay was immunoSEQ multiplex PCR. The sample includes tens of thousands of clones, over 85% of them seen just once. Surgery without prior neoadjuvant therapy was the treatment of the selected pancreatic ductal adenocarcinoma patients. This CDR3 is built from 13 residues. V gave up 4 bases and J gave up 5 bases, with 9 bases separating them. Looked up from germline, CDR1 is SGHVS and CDR2 is FQNEAQ. Sequenced sample: PBMCs. V and J are TRBV7-8 and TRBJ1-5; tentative D call: TRBD1 (6 bases). The TCR comes from a human donor with pancreatic ductal adenocarcinoma. The CDR3 DNA is TGTGCCAGCAGCTACTACAGGGATCAGCCCCAGCATTTT. The encoded protein is CASSYYRDQPQHF.